What follows are 24 T cell receptor beta chains derived from one specimen sequenced in a study of CD8 T cells in Susac syndrome. An amount of RNA that ranged from roughly 0.45 to 1 ug was reverse transcribed with random hexamers. TCRdb recomputed calls from the immunoSEQ multiplex PCR reads with MiXCR, one row per CDR3 protein. The sample consists of 300,000 or so distinct CDR3 sequences, 90% to 95% of them appearing once. The sequenced sample was CD4+ T cells from PBMCs. These receptors all stem from a human donor with multiple sclerosis.

The rearrangement uses TRBV5-1 and TRBJ2-7; D remains ambiguous. Trimming took off 0 bases at V and 0 bases at J, with 4 bases between the two ends. CDR3 size: 13 residues. CDR1 and CDR2 from the germline V gene are SGHRS and YFSETQ. The chain's CDR3 is CASSLVLSYEQYF. In nucleotides, the CDR3 is TGCGCCAGCAGCTTGGTCCTCTCCTACGAGCAGTACTTC.

This chain links TRBV19 with TRBJ2-2; D unclear. The CDR3 loop spans 14 amino acids. V was shortened by 5 bases and J by 1 base, with 8 bases between the two germline ends. Germline CDR1 reads LNHDA; CDR2 reads SQIVND (reference sequence). CDR3 nucleotide sequence: TGTGCCAGTAGTTCGGGCAGGAACACCGGGGAGCTGTTTTTT. It translates to CASSSGRNTGELFF. Filled out from reference TRBV19 and TRBJ2-2, the complete variable domain reads DGGITQSPKYLFRKEGQNVTLSCEQNLNHDAMYWYRQDPGQGLRLIYYSQIVNDFQKGDIAEGYSVSREKKESFPLTVTSAQKNPTAFYLCASSSGRNTGELFFGEGSRLTVL.

This clonotype came up a few times. The chain links TRBV12-3 or TRBV12-4 to TRBJ1-1, with D possibly TRBD1 on 5 matching bases. This CDR3 contains 11 residues. The ends were cut back, 3 bases at V and 6 bases at J, with 5 bases in the middle. The CDR3: CASSLGAEAFF. In DNA, the CDR3 is TGTGCCAGCAGTTTGGGGGCTGAAGCTTTCTTT.

The DNA of the CDR3 is TGCGCCAGCAGCTTTGGGCAGGAAAACATTCAGTACTTC. It codes for CASSFGQENIQYF. The gene calls are TRBV5-1 and TRBJ2-4; D uncertain. Germline CDR1 is SGHRS and CDR2 is YFSETQ. The CDR3 covers 13 residues. Deletions cut 2 bases from V and 5 bases from J, with 8 bases between.

V usage is TRBV9 and J usage is TRBJ2-7; no clear D gene. Germline assignment: CDR1 SGDLS and CDR2 YYNGEE. This CDR3 region has 13 residues. With 0 bases removed from V and 3 bases from J, the gap between germline ends came to 7 bases. In nucleotides, the CDR3 is TGTGCCAGCAGCGTAGGGATCGACTACGAGCAGTACTTC. It specifies CASSVGIDYEQYF. Looking up the rest from reference TRBV9 and TRBJ2-7 gives the full variable domain: DSGVTQTPKHLITATGQRVTLRCSPRSGDLSVYWYQQSLDQGLQFLIQYYNGEERAKGNILERFSAQQFPDLHSELNLSSLELGDSALYFCASSVGIDYEQYFGPGTRLTVT.

This clonotype was observed once. The rearrangement links TRBV7-9 to TRBJ1-1, with D unresolved. Looked up from germline, CDR1 is SEHNR and CDR2 is FQNEAQ (reference sequence). The ends were cut back, 1 base at V and 2 bases at J, with 11 bases in the middle. The CDR3 has 15 amino acids. CDR3 sequence reads: CASSLERGSNTEAFF. CDR3 DNA: TGTGCCAGCAGCTTAGAGAGAGGGAGTAACACTGAAGCTTTCTTT.

This clonotype came up once. This rearrangement joins TRBV14 to TRBJ1-1, with D perhaps TRBD1 (5 bases). CDR1 SGHDN and CDR2 FVKESK come from the germline V gene. This CDR3 has 17 amino acids. V lost 1 base to trimming and J lost 0 bases, with 15 bases between them. The CDR3 DNA sequence: TGTGCCAGCAGCCAAGCGCGGGGCAGGGCATTGAACACTGAAGCTTTCTTT. Protein sequence: CASSQARGRALNTEAFF.

Only a few counts were recorded for this clonotype. The V and J genes are TRBV18 and TRBJ2-5, with a possible D match to TRBD1 (6 bases). The germline V gene has CDR1 KGHSH and CDR2 LQKENI. The CDR3 loop spans 13 amino acids. V shed 6 bases and J shed 2 bases, with 10 bases lying between them. CDR3 DNA: TGTGCCAGCTCCCGCGGACAGCAAGAGACCCAGTACTTC. Translation: CASSRGQQETQYF. Based on the CDR3 plus reference TRBV18 and TRBJ2-5, the full variable domain is NAGVMQNPRHLVRRRGQEARLRCSPMKGHSHVYWYRQLPEEGLKFMVYLQKENIIDESGMPKERFSAEFPKEGPSILRIQQVVRGDSAAYFCASSRGQQETQYFGPGTRLLVL.

The V gene is TRBV20-1, the J gene TRBJ2-5; D unclear. Per the germline V gene, CDR1 is DFQATT and CDR2 is SNEGSKA (reference sequence). The CDR3 has 13 amino acids. V was clipped by 2 bases and J by 3 bases, with 10 bases between them. CDR3 residues: CSARPFGEETQYF. DNA for the CDR3: TGCAGTGCTAGACCTTTTGGGGAAGAGACCCAGTACTTC.

The chain links TRBV6-1 to TRBJ2-7, with D perhaps TRBD2 (6 bases). This CDR3 contains 15 residues. The germline gives CDR1 MNHNS, CDR2 SASEGT. Trimming pared 6 bases from V and 4 bases from J, leaving 19 bases between. The DNA for the CDR3 is TGTGCCAGCAGGGGCGGGACGCAGGCCTTGTACGAGCAGTACTTC. It is translated as CASRGGTQALYEQYF.

The chain is built from TRBV3-1 and TRBJ1-2; D is uncertain. The germline gives CDR1 LGHDT, CDR2 YNNKEL (reference sequence). The CDR3 has 13 residues. Trimming pared 3 bases from V and 8 bases from J, leaving 13 bases between. The CDR3 loop is CASSHKGSQGYTF. The CDR3 DNA sequence: TGTGCCAGCAGCCACAAGGGTAGCCAGGGCTACACCTTC.

The chain carries TRBV2 and TRBJ1-1; D might be TRBD1 (6 bases). The CDR3 spans 15 residues. From germline, CDR1 is SNHLY and CDR2 FYNNEI. The V and J ends lost 7 bases and 0 bases respectively, with 15 bases between them. CDR3 protein: CASIRQGRLNTEAFF. The CDR3 DNA reads TGTGCCAGCATCAGGCAGGGGCGATTGAACACTGAAGCTTTCTTT.

The gene calls are TRBV12-5 and TRBJ2-1; 10 nucleotides align to TRBD2. Germline V lookup: CDR1 LGHNT, CDR2 FRNRAP. This CDR3 has 16 residues. V trimming: 0 bases; J trimming: 4 bases; junction bases outside the gene matches: 3. As DNA, the CDR3 is TGTGCTAGTGGTTTGGTACGGGGACTAGCGTACAATGAGCAGTTCTTC. Translation: CASGLVRGLAYNEQFF.

With regard to this clonotype: One end of the junction fails to match germline, which may point to a read error. The V gene is TRBV6-5, the J gene TRBJ2-1; D is perhaps TRBD1 or TRBD2 (5 bases each). This CDR3 has 13 residues. Germline V gene data show CDR1 as MNHEY and CDR2 as SVGAGI. The CDR3, as DNA: TGTGCCAGCAGTAACTCCGGGACCCGTGAGGGGTTCTTC. Amino acid sequence: CASSNSGTREGFF.

The V gene is TRBV7-2, the J gene TRBJ2-3, with D unclear. Germline CDR1 is SGHTA and CDR2 is FQGNSA. V lost 1 base and J 4 bases, leaving 12 bases between the germline ends. The length of the CDR3 is 15 residues. The CDR3 is CASSLDPASADTQYF. CDR3 nucleotide sequence: TGTGCCAGCAGCTTAGACCCCGCGAGTGCAGATACGCAGTATTTT.

The chain employs TRBV30 and TRBJ2-5; 8 bases are shared with TRBD2. CDR1 and CDR2 (germline): GTSNPN, SVGIG (reference sequence). Trimming removed 3 bases from V and 5 bases from J; junction bases left unmatched: 5. The CDR3 is 13 amino acids. CDR3 sequence: CAWSGGAYETQYF. The CDR3, as DNA: TGTGCCTGGAGCGGGGGGGCCTATGAGACCCAGTACTTC.

The chain recombines TRBV19 with TRBJ2-7, with TRBD1 matching 9 bases. Germline assignment: CDR1 LNHDA and CDR2 SQIVND (reference sequence). The trim removed 3 bases at V and 6 bases at J, leaving 9 bases unmatched. The CDR3 covers 15 residues. The CDR3 is CASSIGTGGLGEQYF. The CDR3 nucleotides are TGTGCCAGTAGTATTGGCACAGGGGGCCTAGGCGAGCAGTACTTC.

The V and J genes are TRBV29-1 and TRBJ2-2; D might be TRBD1 (5 bases). This CDR3 spans 17 amino acids. Trimming cost V 4 bases and J 4 bases, with 22 bases left between them. The germline V gene encodes CDR1 SQVTM and CDR2 ANQGSEA. CDR3 DNA sequence: TGCAGCGTTGTACTACCTCTCAGAAAAGGGGTCACCGGGGAGCTGTTTTTT. Translating it yields CSVVLPLRKGVTGELFF.

CDR3 in amino acids: CASSESGNTEAFF. CDR3 nucleotides: TGTGCCAGCAGTGAATCAGGGAACACTGAAGCTTTCTTT. The chain recombines TRBV2 with TRBJ1-1, with D unresolved. This CDR3 region has 13 residues. CDR1 and CDR2 from the germline V gene are SNHLY and FYNNEI. V was pared by 2 bases and J by 1 base, with 5 bases between.

CDR3 sequence (DNA): TGTGCCAGCACCCGAGGCGGAGTGAACACTGAAGCTTTCTTT. Its protein is CASTRGGVNTEAFF. This chain uses TRBV12-3 or TRBV12-4 with TRBJ1-1, with D hard to call. The germline V and J ends were trimmed by 7 bases and 0 bases, with 12 bases remaining between them. This CDR3 has 14 amino acids.

The chain has TRBV19 and TRBJ2-2; 10 bases align to TRBD2. Germline CDR1 is LNHDA and CDR2 is SQIVND (reference sequence). The trim removed 7 bases at V and 2 bases at J, leaving 7 bases unmatched. The CDR3 loop spans 16 amino acids. CDR3 coding DNA: TGTGCCAGTATTTCAACTAGCGGGGATAACACCGGGGAGCTGTTTTTT. This sequence encodes CASISTSGDNTGELFF. The whole variable domain, filled in from reference TRBV19 and TRBJ2-2, reads DGGITQSPKYLFRKEGQNVTLSCEQNLNHDAMYWYRQDPGQGLRLIYYSQIVNDFQKGDIAEGYSVSREKKESFPLTVTSAQKNPTAFYLCASISTSGDNTGELFFGEGSRLTVL.

The chain has TRBV28 and TRBJ1-2; 8 nucleotides line up with TRBD1. The CDR3 is 14 residues long. Per germline, CDR1 MDHEN and CDR2 SYDVKM. Trimming at V came to 2 bases and at J to 9 bases, leaving 8 bases not matched to a gene. Here the CDR3 DNA reads TGTGCCAGCAGTTTAACCGGGACAGGAGAGAGCTACACCTTC. Translating gives CASSLTGTGESYTF.

The CDR3 sequence is CASSGGRNSGNTIYF. The CDR3 bases are TGCGCCAGCAGCGGGGGACGGAACTCTGGAAACACCATATATTTT. The chain links TRBV5-1 to TRBJ1-3, with D perhaps TRBD1 (5 bases). The CDR3 contains 15 residues. V was trimmed by 4 bases and J by 0 bases, leaving 11 bases between them. Germline V CDR1 and CDR2: SGHRS, YFSETQ.

The chain combines TRBV21-1 with TRBJ2-7; the table's D call, TRBD2, has no DNA check behind it. TRBV21-1 is a recognized pseudogene. The CDR3 runs to 17 residues. CDR3 nucleotides: TGTGCCAGCAGCGACGAGTTCAGCGGGAGGGCCTGCTACGAGCAGTACTTC. As protein: CASSDEFSGRACYEQYF.